The 18 T cell receptor beta chains reported below all come from one sample, sequenced in a study of early T cells in non-severe SARS-CoV-2 infection. TCRdb used MiXCR to reprocess the 5' RACE reads, holding one entry per CDR3 protein. The data hold approximately 38,000 distinct CDR3 sequences, with around 4.5% observed a single time. The sample comprised whole blood. These receptors all come from an adult who was a healthcare worker with PCR-confirmed SARS-CoV-2 infection or an uninfected control (not recorded which).

This clonotype was observed at least ten times. V gene TRBV7-6 combines with J gene TRBJ2-7; weak D call: TRBD1 (6 bases). V lost 2 bases and J lost 0, with 11 bases in between. Germline-derived CDR1 and CDR2 are SGHVS and FNYEAQ. The CDR3 runs to 15 residues. The CDR3 is CASSLYQGSSYEQYF. In DNA form, the CDR3 reads TGTGCCAGCAGCTTATATCAGGGGAGCTCCTACGAGCAGTACTTC.

This clonotype appeared many times. The gene calls are TRBV29-1 and TRBJ2-7; 10 nucleotides match TRBD2. The CDR3 is 14 residues long. The J segment lost 6 bases and the V segment lost 3 bases, leaving 8 bases of the junction unmatched. CDR1 is SQVTM and CDR2 is ANQGSEA in the germline V gene. CDR3 DNA sequence: TGCAGCGTTGACGGAGCGGGAGGGCCGTTCGAGCAGTACTTC. As protein: CSVDGAGGPFEQYF.

At least ten counts were recorded for this clonotype. The chain combines TRBV7-2 with TRBJ2-7; 9 bases align to TRBD1. This CDR3 comprises 16 residues. The junction had 12 bases not matched to a gene; V was cut back by 2 bases and J by 7 bases. Germline V CDR1 and CDR2: SGHTA, FQGNSA. CDR3 in DNA: TGTGCCAGCAGCTTATGGCAGGGACAGGGAGGATGGGAGCAGTACTTC. This encodes CASSLWQGQGGWEQYF. Full variable domain (outside the CDR3, taken from reference TRBV7-2 and TRBJ2-7): GAGVSQSPSNKVTEKGKDVELRCDPISGHTALYWYRQSLGQGLEFLIYFQGNSAPDKSGLPSDRFSAERTGGSVSTLTIQRTQQEDSAVYLCASSLWQGQGGWEQYFGPGTRLTVT.

This clonotype was seen repeatedly, ten times or more. V usage is TRBV9 and J usage is TRBJ2-7, with 8 bases that match TRBD2. The germline V gene encodes CDR1 SGDLS and CDR2 YYNGEE. V was pared by 3 bases and J by 0 bases, with 8 bases of the junction left unmatched. The CDR3 length is 16 residues. CDR3 coding DNA: TGTGCCAGCAGCGACAGAGCGGGGGCGAGCTCCTACGAGCAGTACTTC. Its protein is CASSDRAGASSYEQYF.

This clonotype was counted at least ten times. The chain has TRBV7-3 and TRBJ2-3; 7 bases agree with TRBD2. The V and J ends lost 6 bases and 8 bases, in that order; junction bases with no gene match: 11. This CDR3 has 14 amino acids. The germline gives CDR1 SGHTA, CDR2 FQGTGA. CDR3 loop: CASRNGPPGGTQYF. In nucleotides, the CDR3 is TGTGCCAGCAGAAACGGACCACCGGGGGGTACGCAGTATTTT.

This clonotype was recorded many times. This chain joins TRBV6-4 and TRBJ1-2; no definite D call. V was shortened by 1 base and J by 6 bases, with 18 bases between the two germline ends. Germline-derived CDR1 and CDR2 are MRHNA and SNTAGT. The CDR3 covers 16 residues. DNA for the CDR3: TGTGCCAGCAGTGACTTCCCCGGGATCCCCTCCAATGGCTACACCTTC. Its protein is CASSDFPGIPSNGYTF.

This clonotype came up many times. The CDR3 protein is CSAHRGADTEAFF. CDR3 coding DNA: TGCAGTGCTCACCGTGGGGCCGACACTGAAGCTTTCTTT. This chain links TRBV20-1 with TRBJ1-1; maybe TRBD1 (5 bases). This CDR3 has 13 amino acids. V was pared by 5 bases and J by 3 bases, with 13 bases between. The germline V gene has CDR1 DFQATT and CDR2 SNEGSKA (reference sequence).

This clonotype showed up many times. The chain recombines TRBV9 with TRBJ1-3; D is unresolved. This CDR3 has 12 amino acids. Germline CDR1 reads SGDLS; CDR2 reads YYNGEE. V lost 2 bases to trimming and J lost 4 bases, with 4 bases between them. DNA of the CDR3: TGTGCCAGCAGCGTCGGAGGAAACACCATATATTTT. This gives the protein CASSVGGNTIYF.

This clonotype has a count of ten or more. The chain recombines TRBV20-1 with TRBJ1-2, with 8 bases that match TRBD1. The trim removed 1 base at V and 8 bases at J, leaving 6 bases unmatched. Germline V gene lookup returns CDR1 DFQATT and CDR2 SNEGSKA (reference sequence). This CDR3 region has 13 residues. CDR3 sequence: CSARAGGYHGYTF. Here the CDR3 DNA reads TGCAGTGCTAGAGCAGGGGGCTACCACGGCTACACCTTC.

The genes are TRBV12-3 or TRBV12-4 and TRBJ2-7; D is perhaps TRBD2 (6 bases). This CDR3 region has 13 residues. V gave up 3 bases and J gave up 6 bases, with 12 bases separating them. The CDR3 DNA reads TGTGCCAGCAGTTTTGACGGGAGATCCGAGCAGTACTTC. This codes for CASSFDGRSEQYF.

In this sample, this clonotype turned up many times. This chain uses TRBV28 with TRBJ2-7, with TRBD1 matching 11 bases. CDR3 length equals 14 residues. The V segment lost 11 bases and the J segment 5 bases; nucleotides outside the gene matches: 11. The germline CDR1 and CDR2 sequences are MDHEN and SYDVKM. This chain's CDR3 is CAVKDRGRGDEQYF. The CDR3 coding sequence is TGTGCCGTTAAGGACAGGGGGCGCGGGGACGAGCAGTACTTC.

This clonotype was counted a few times. This may arise from a read error, as a much more abundant clone is one base away. The chain joins TRBV20-1 to TRBJ2-3; TRBD2 might be the D (6 bases). In germline, CDR1 is DFQATT, CDR2 SNEGSKA (reference sequence). The CDR3 extends over 15 amino acids. The CDR3 here is CSARGRSTSTDMQYF. Written as DNA, the CDR3 is TGCAGTGCTAGGGGGCGGAGCACTAGCACAGATATGCAGTATTTT.

This clonotype has ten or more counts. The V gene is TRBV5-1, the J gene TRBJ2-7; 7 bases match TRBD1. The length of the CDR3 is 12 residues. V lost 4 bases, J lost 3 bases, and 1 base stayed unmatched. The V gene's germline CDR1 is SGHRS and CDR2 YFSETQ. The CDR3 is CASSRDSYEQYF. CDR3 sequence (DNA): TGCGCCAGCAGCCGGGACAGCTACGAGCAGTACTTC.

This clonotype occurred many times. The CDR3 region has the DNA TGTGCCAGCAGTGCCACCGAAGCAAGCAATGAGCAGTTCTTC. It translates to CASSATEASNEQFF. V is TRBV2 and J is TRBJ2-1; D gene ambiguous. This CDR3 is built from 14 residues. Germline CDR1 SNHLY, CDR2 FYNNEI. Trimming took off 4 bases at V and 6 bases at J, with 13 bases between the two ends.

This clonotype was counted between two and nine times. V and J are TRBV7-9 and TRBJ1-5; D is uncertain. V dropped 5 bases and J dropped 2 bases, with 10 bases sitting between them. Germline assignment: CDR1 SEHNR and CDR2 FQNEAQ (reference sequence). The CDR3 consists of 14 residues. The CDR3 DNA reads as TGTGCCAGCAGCGCTACATCGCGCAATCAGCCCCAGCATTTT. It encodes CASSATSRNQPQHF.

This clonotype was seen repeatedly, ten times or more. The chain carries TRBV6-6 and TRBJ2-4; D not resolved. The V end lost 2 bases, the J end lost 3 bases, and 5 bases lay between the germline ends. The CDR3 covers 13 residues. Germline V CDR1 and CDR2: MNHNY, SVGAGI (reference sequence). The CDR3 loop is CASSYVGKNIQYF. CDR3 DNA: TGTGCCAGCAGTTACGTTGGCAAAAACATTCAGTACTTC.

This sequence joins TRBV3-1 and TRBJ1-2; weak D call: TRBD1 (5 bases). Germline V gives CDR1 LGHDT, CDR2 YNNKEL (reference sequence). Trimming stripped 3 bases from V and 2 bases from J, with 19 bases between. CDR3 length: 17 amino acids. DNA of the CDR3: TGTGCCAGCAGCCACTCCCTCGGAGGGGAAGGGAACTATGGCTACACCTTC. Translation gives CASSHSLGGEGNYGYTF.

In its sample, this clonotype was seen many times. The gene calls are TRBV7-9 and TRBJ2-1, with D perhaps TRBD1 or TRBD2 (5 bases each). The germline V and J ends were trimmed by 5 bases and 3 bases, with 11 bases remaining between them. Germline values: CDR1 SEHNR, CDR2 FQNEAQ (reference sequence). The CDR3 consists of 14 residues. CDR3 coding DNA: TGTGCCAGCAGCCGGGACGTAGACTACAATGAGCAGTTCTTC. This encodes CASSRDVDYNEQFF.